This T cell receptor beta chain was captured by sequencing in a study of cytomegalovirus exposure and HLA in healthy donors. In the PCR, 60 Vbeta and 13 Jbeta primers were used. Repertoires were generated with immunoSEQ multiplex PCR, while TCRdb's copy carries only in-frame clones and drops some. The repertoire holds about 170,000 clones, almost 80% seen once, with about 0.93% in the top ten. V shed 8 bases and J 3 bases; nucleotides not matched to a gene: 6. CDR3 length: 13 amino acids. Germline V lookup: CDR1 MNHEY, CDR2 SVGAGI. The TCR originated in a woman aged 50 to 65 in good health and CMV-seropositive. The specimen sequenced was PBMCs. The rearrangement joins TRBV6-5 to TRBJ1-2; 7 bases match TRBD1. The CDR3 DNA reads as TGTGCCAGCCGGAGGGGGCTCGACTATGGCTACACCTTC. Translation gives CASRRGLDYGYTF.